The 24 T cell receptor beta chains listed next were all sequenced from one sample in a study of beta chain features in type 1 diabetes. Antigens for these TCRs are unknown. Study results and caveats: Moderately but significantly shorter TCRB CDR3s were found in Type 1 diabetes patients in all four CD4+ subsets.

Sequenced material consisted of expressed TCRB transcripts (all of the isolated RNA was reverse transcribed). Sequencing was performed with immunoSEQ multiplex PCR; in TCRdb, only in-frame clones are kept and a portion is missing. This table has about 370,000 clones, roughly 9.8% appearing once. The sample taken for sequencing was central memory CD4+ T cells from blood. These receptor sequences come from a young man with type 1 diabetes.

The chain carries TRBV9 and TRBJ2-5, with D unresolved. The J call may be faulty, since TRBJ2-7 better matches the DNA end. Per the germline V gene, CDR1 is SGDLS and CDR2 is YYNGEE. This CDR3 is built from 14 residues. The CDR3 nucleotides read TGTGCCAGCAGCCCCCGCTTTACCTCCTACGAGCAGTACTTC. Its translation is CASSPRFTSYEQYF.

A remark on this clone: This sample includes further DNA sequences coding for the same CDR3. The chain uses TRBV7-2 and TRBJ2-7; maybe TRBD1 (5 bases). V lost 2 bases to trimming and J lost 4 bases, with 12 bases between them. Germline V gives CDR1 SGHTA, CDR2 FQGNSA. The CDR3 covers 14 residues. The CDR3 is CASSLRQGWYEQYF. CDR3 sequence (DNA): TGTGCCAGCAGCTTAAGGCAGGGTTGGTACGAGCAGTACTTC.

The V and J genes are TRBV9 and TRBJ2-3; D not certain. The CDR3 runs 16 residues. V dropped 0 bases and J dropped 8 bases, with 19 bases sitting between them. The V gene's germline CDR1 is SGDLS and CDR2 YYNGEE. CDR3 protein: CASSVGAAAEMGTQYF. The CDR3 DNA reads as TGTGCCAGCAGCGTAGGGGCCGCCGCCGAAATGGGTACGCAGTATTTT. The full variable domain, rest sourced from reference TRBV9 and TRBJ2-3, is DSGVTQTPKHLITATGQRVTLRCSPRSGDLSVYWYQQSLDQGLQFLIQYYNGEERAKGNILERFSAQQFPDLHSELNLSSLELGDSALYFCASSVGAAAEMGTQYFGPGTRLTVL.

This clone was seen a handful of times. The chain is built from TRBV9 and TRBJ2-5; possibly TRBD2 for D (5 bases). The CDR3 is made up of 14 amino acids. CDR1 is SGDLS, CDR2 YYNGEE, per germline. The V gene lost 4 bases and the J gene lost 4 bases, with 14 bases spanning the gap. The CDR3 DNA reads as TGTGCCAGCAGCCCTGGACTTCCAGCAGAGACCCAGTACTTC. Translation gives CASSPGLPAETQYF.

Only a few counts were recorded for this clone. V is TRBV9 and J is TRBJ2-7, with 10 nucleotides matching TRBD1. CDR3 length: 16 amino acids. V lost 1 base to trimming and J lost 6 bases; unmatched junction nucleotides: 10. Per the germline V gene, CDR1 is SGDLS and CDR2 is YYNGEE. The DNA for the CDR3 is TGTGCCAGCAGCGTATCGGACAGGGGGGTAGTAGGCGAGCAGTACTTC. Its translation: CASSVSDRGVVGEQYF. The full variable domain, its missing parts supplied by reference TRBV9 and TRBJ2-7, is DSGVTQTPKHLITATGQRVTLRCSPRSGDLSVYWYQQSLDQGLQFLIQYYNGEERAKGNILERFSAQQFPDLHSELNLSSLELGDSALYFCASSVSDRGVVGEQYFGPGTRLTVT.

V and J are TRBV5-5 and TRBJ2-5; tentative D call: TRBD1 (6 bases). V gave up 2 bases and J gave up 2 bases, with 10 bases separating them. The CDR3 is made up of 14 amino acids. The germline CDR1 and CDR2 sequences are SGHKS and YYEKEE (reference sequence). The CDR3 here is CASSLLGQQETQYF. DNA for the CDR3: TGTGCCAGCAGCTTATTGGGACAACAAGAGACCCAGTACTTC.

The chain couples TRBV5-5 to TRBJ1-2; D call uncertain. With 3 bases removed from V and 3 bases from J, the gap between germline ends came to 3 bases. CDR1 and CDR2 from the germline V gene are SGHKS and YYEKEE (reference sequence). CDR3 length equals 11 residues. CDR3 amino acids: CASSSYYGYTF. The CDR3 DNA sequence: TGTGCCAGCAGCTCTTACTATGGCTACACCTTC.

The V call is TRBV30, the J call TRBJ2-7; TRBD2 is a possible D gene (7 bases). The V end lost 5 bases, the J end lost 0 bases, and 11 bases lay between the germline ends. The CDR3 covers 13 residues. CDR1 and CDR2 (germline): GTSNPN, SVGIG (reference sequence). CDR3: CAWEGGSSYEQYF. The CDR3, as DNA: TGTGCCTGGGAGGGGGGGAGCTCCTACGAGCAGTACTTC.

In this sample, this clone turned up a few times. V gene TRBV5-4 combines with J gene TRBJ2-2; D not resolved. Germline CDR1 is SGHNT and CDR2 is YYREEE (reference sequence). The CDR3 totals 15 residues. V was pared by 1 base and J by 0 bases, with 7 bases between. The CDR3 sequence: CASSLSYANTGELFF. In DNA form, the CDR3 reads TGTGCCAGCAGCTTGTCATACGCGAACACCGGGGAGCTGTTTTTT. The entire variable domain, with the rest obtained from reference TRBV5-4 and TRBJ2-2, is as follows: ETGVTQSPTHLIKTRGQQVTLRCSSQSGHNTVSWYQQALGQGPQFIFQYYREEENGRGNFPPRFSGLQFPNYSSELNVNALELDDSALYLCASSLSYANTGELFFGEGSRLTVL.

The CDR3 here is CASSLGGSYPYGYTF. CDR3 sequence (DNA): TGTGCCAGCAGTTTAGGAGGGAGTTACCCCTATGGCTACACCTTC. The V call is TRBV28, the J call TRBJ1-2; D gene ambiguous. Trimming took 2 bases from V and 4 from J, leaving 14 bases between them. The germline V gene has CDR1 MDHEN and CDR2 SYDVKM. This CDR3 has 15 amino acids.

The V call is TRBV7-9, the J call TRBJ2-1, with 10 bases aligning to TRBD2. CDR1 is SEHNR and CDR2 is FQNEAQ in the germline V gene (reference sequence). The CDR3 is 15 amino acids. The V gene end was trimmed by 5 bases and the J gene end by 5 bases; junction bases not matched to a gene: 6. As DNA, the CDR3 is TGTGCCAGCAGCCCGCCTAGCGGGGGAAACAATGAGCAGTTCTTC. It specifies CASSPPSGGNNEQFF.

This clone was seen at least ten times. V and J are TRBV11-2 and TRBJ2-5; maybe TRBD2 (5 bases). Germline assignment: CDR1 SGHAT and CDR2 FQNNGV. The CDR3 covers 14 residues. V was clipped by 5 bases and J by 5 bases, with 15 bases between them. CDR3 sequence: CASSPPRVRETQYF. Written as DNA, the CDR3 is TGTGCCAGCAGCCCGCCGCGGGTGCGGGAGACCCAGTACTTC.

This clone was detected a few times. V usage is TRBV7-2 and J usage is TRBJ1-2; D is uncertain. V gave up 7 bases and J gave up 0 bases, with 15 bases separating them. Germline V gene lookup returns CDR1 SGHTA and CDR2 FQGNSA. The CDR3 consists of 15 residues. The CDR3 coding sequence is TGTGCCAGCACCCTGACGGGCAGCCCTAACTATGGCTACACCTTC. It translates to CASTLTGSPNYGYTF.

The chain combines TRBV11-3 with TRBJ2-2; a weak D match, TRBD1 (6 bases). Trimming took 5 bases from V and 0 from J, leaving 10 bases between them. From germline, CDR1 is SGHNT and CDR2 YENEEA. The CDR3 is made up of 15 amino acids. This chain's CDR3 is CASSQTGTNTGELFF. The CDR3 DNA sequence: TGTGCCAGCAGCCAAACAGGGACGAACACCGGGGAGCTGTTTTTT.

This clone was observed a few times. The chain employs TRBV5-1 and TRBJ2-1; the match to TRBD2 covers 8 bases. The germline V gene encodes CDR1 SGHRS and CDR2 YFSETQ. Trimming removed 0 bases from V and 9 bases from J; junction bases left unmatched: 5. The CDR3 loop spans 14 amino acids. The chain's CDR3 is CASSLGLASGEQFF. Here the CDR3 DNA reads TGCGCCAGCAGCTTGGGACTAGCGTCGGGTGAGCAGTTCTTC. Supplemented by reference TRBV5-1 and TRBJ2-1, the full variable domain reads KAGVTQTPRYLIKTRGQQVTLSCSPISGHRSVSWYQQTPGQGLQFLFEYFSETQRNKGNFPGRFSGRQFSNSRSEMNVSTLELGDSALYLCASSLGLASGEQFFGPGTRLTVL.

The chain employs TRBV5-1 and TRBJ1-1; TRBD1 might be the D (5 bases). CDR1 SGHRS and CDR2 YFSETQ come from the germline V gene. This CDR3 region has 14 residues. The V end was cut by 5 bases, the J end by 1 base, with 12 bases between. The DNA of the CDR3 is TGCGCCAGCAGTCGACAGCTAGAGAACACTGAAGCTTTCTTT. Its translation is CASSRQLENTEAFF.

This clone showed up just a few times. This sequence joins TRBV7-9 and TRBJ2-3; 13 nucleotides line up with TRBD2. The CDR3 consists of 17 residues. Germline values: CDR1 SEHNR, CDR2 FQNEAQ (reference sequence). The trim removed 0 bases at V and 5 bases at J, leaving 5 bases unmatched. CDR3 loop: CASSLALTSGRIDTQYF. CDR3 DNA: TGTGCCAGCAGCTTAGCGCTGACTAGCGGGAGGATAGATACGCAGTATTTT.

In this sample, this clone turned up many times. J is TRBJ2-5 and V is TRBV13; no reliable D call. CDR3 length: 14 amino acids. Deletions cut 4 bases from V and 4 bases from J, with 13 bases between. CDR1 and CDR2 from the germline V gene are PRHDT and FYEKMQ (reference sequence). CDR3 coding DNA: TGTGCCAGCAGCTCACTGCGAGGCGGAGAGACCCAGTACTTC. Encoded protein: CASSSLRGGETQYF.

V gene TRBV6-1 combines with J gene TRBJ1-2; the match to TRBD1 covers 9 bases. Germline lookup yields CDR1 MNHNS and CDR2 SASEGT. Unmatched junction bases numbered 6, after V lost 6 bases and J lost 4 bases. This CDR3 has 14 residues. CDR3 amino acids: CASRAGTGIYGYTF. The DNA of the CDR3 is TGTGCCAGCAGAGCCGGGACAGGGATCTATGGCTACACCTTC.

This clone was seen a few times. CDR3 region: CASSYLTGYGANVLTF. In DNA, the CDR3 is TGTGCCAGCAGTTACTTGACAGGGTATGGGGCCAACGTCCTGACTTTC. This chain links TRBV28 with TRBJ2-6, with 7 bases matching TRBD1. This CDR3 is 16 amino acids long. Germline V lookup: CDR1 MDHEN, CDR2 SYDVKM. V dropped 4 bases and J dropped 3; count of bases not matched to a gene: 6.

In its sample, this clone is medium-sized. The rearrangement joins TRBV5-4 to TRBJ2-3; a weak D match, TRBD2 (6 bases). The CDR3 runs 14 residues. The germline CDR1 and CDR2 sequences are SGHNT and YYREEE (reference sequence). V lost 2 bases to trimming and J lost 4 bases, with 11 bases between them. The CDR3 DNA reads as TGTGCCAGCAGCTTCAGGGCTAGCGCAGATACGCAGTATTTT. This encodes CASSFRASADTQYF.

The V call is TRBV2, the J call TRBJ2-3, with D perhaps matching TRBD1 (5 bases). The V end lost 3 bases, the J end lost 2 bases, and 9 bases lay between the germline ends. The CDR3 loop spans 14 amino acids. Germline V gene data show CDR1 as SNHLY and CDR2 as FYNNEI. The CDR3 DNA reads as TGTGCCAGCAGTGACCGCGGACACACAGATACGCAGTATTTT. This sequence encodes CASSDRGHTDTQYF. The complete variable domain, with remaining parts taken from reference TRBV2 and TRBJ2-3, reads EPEVTQTPSHQVTQMGQEVILRCVPISNHLYFYWYRQILGQKVEFLVSFYNNEISEKSEIFDDQFSVERPDGSNFTLKIRSTKLEDSAMYFCASSDRGHTDTQYFGPGTRLTVL.

The chain recombines TRBV6-5 with TRBJ1-5; 8 positions agree with TRBD1. V was clipped by 4 bases and J by 7 bases; unmatched bases: 6. Per germline, CDR1 MNHEY and CDR2 SVGAGI. The CDR3 runs 14 residues. This chain's CDR3 is CASSSGQGRQPQHF. As DNA, the CDR3 is TGTGCCAGCAGTTCAGGACAGGGAAGGCAGCCCCAGCATTTT.

The genes are TRBV4-3 and TRBJ1-2, with 9 nucleotides matching TRBD1. Germline loops: CDR1 LGHNA, CDR2 YSLEER. J was trimmed by 5 bases and V by 0 bases; bases with no gene match: 10. The CDR3 covers 17 residues. The CDR3 reads CASSQEGLSGTGYGYTF. Written as DNA, the CDR3 is TGCGCCAGCAGCCAAGAGGGACTTTCGGGGACAGGGTATGGCTACACCTTC.